The present T cell receptor beta chain was sequenced within a study of control samples from healthy donors and cancer patients. Profiling relied on immunoSEQ multiplex PCR, and the TCRdb table lists in-frame clones only, not all of them. The sample lists tens of thousands of clones; about 90% were seen once. Germline CDR1 reads SNHLY; CDR2 reads FYNNEI. The ends lost 6 bases at V and 8 bases at J; junction bases unmatched: 7. The CDR3 loop spans 13 amino acids. The material sequenced was PBMCs. The chain combines TRBV2 with TRBJ2-1; 7 bases are shared with TRBD2. The clonotype originates from a man in his 60s with head and neck cancer. The CDR3 loop is CASSRRLAYEQFF. CDR3 in DNA: TGTGCCAGCAGCCGCCGACTAGCATATGAGCAGTTCTTC.